This TCR beta chain was recorded in a study of cytomegalovirus exposure and HLA in healthy donors. As for the donors, each was a healthy bone marrow donor. At the time of sampling, donors were nominally healthy, though unrecorded immune exposures were likely. PCR employed 60 Vbeta and 13 Jbeta primers. Clones were sequenced by immunoSEQ multiplex PCR, and TCRdb holds only the in-frame ones, with some missing. Of hundreds of thousands of clones in the sample, approximately 79% were seen once. On this clone itself: The antigen remains unidentified.

The CDR3 is 17 residues long. V gave up 5 bases and J gave up 0 bases, with 17 bases separating them. Germline lookup yields CDR1 MDHEN and CDR2 SYDVKM. Study-level results: Donors belonging to an Asian-associated ancestry cluster reportedly showed fewer N-insertions in productive TCRs than the roughly 670-donor mean, according to what a later analysis found. An apparent linkage of common viral pathogens to several of the most significant clusters emerged in a later analysis.

The TCR was taken from a man between 18 and 35 years old in good health and CMV-seronegative. V usage is TRBV28 and J usage is TRBJ1-3; no definite D call. Sequences were obtained from PBMCs. The CDR3 here is CASSMWSGQNSGNTIYF. CDR3 DNA: TGTGCCAGCAGTATGTGGTCAGGCCAAAACTCTGGAAACACCATATATTTT.